This T cell receptor beta chain was documented in a study of PD-1 blockade in classical Hodgkin lymphoma. Overall study results and limits: Complete responders' diversity at baseline resembled that of newly diagnosed patients.

Germline V gene lookup returns CDR1 SGHAT and CDR2 FQNNGV. The CDR3 is 14 amino acids. V lost 4 bases, J lost 3 bases, and 3 bases stayed unmatched. Details on this clone: No antigen is known for it.

Every patient relapsed after autologous stem cell transplantation, and brentuximab vedotin exposure varied. Complete response, partial response or progressive disease made up the best responses. Assay used: immunoSEQ multiplex PCR; TCRdb lists only in-frame clones, some missing. The sample lists roughly 6,800 clones; approximately 80% were seen once. The chain is built from TRBV11-2 and TRBJ1-1, with 9 nucleotides matching TRBD1. The specimen comprised peripheral blood mononuclear cells (PBMCs), sampled before the second cycle of nivolumab. The clonotype comes from a human donor with classical Hodgkin lymphoma. The CDR3 protein is CASSSQGAYTEAFF. CDR3 sequence (DNA): TGTGCCAGCAGCTCACAGGGGGCTTACACTGAAGCTTTCTTT.